This entry lists 27 T cell receptor beta chains sequenced from one sample in a study of T cells in tuberculosis. Using immunoSEQ multiplex PCR, the repertoire was profiled, and TCRdb retains in-frame clones only, with some absent. The table lists over 40,000 clones, approximately 95% of them singletons, with around 3.5% in the top ten. Sequencing was performed on PBMCs. The receptors derive from a donor between 10 and 35 years old with latent tuberculosis or without tuberculosis infection.

The chain uses TRBV28 and TRBJ1-6; a possible D gene is TRBD1 (6 bases). V gave up 2 bases and J gave up 10 bases, with 15 bases separating them. The CDR3 loop spans 15 amino acids. Germline values: CDR1 MDHEN, CDR2 SYDVKM. CDR3 residues: CASSLGQGYRSPLHF. Written as DNA, the CDR3 is TGTGCCAGCAGTTTAGGCCAGGGGTACAGGTCACCCCTCCACTTT.

This clone was seen once. This sequence joins TRBV9 and TRBJ1-1; no reliable D call. The CDR3 spans 12 residues. Germline CDR1 is SGDLS and CDR2 is YYNGEE. The ends were cut back, 3 bases at V and 7 bases at J, with 10 bases in the middle. The CDR3 here is CASSGGENEAFF. CDR3 bases: TGTGCCAGCAGCGGCGGAGAGAATGAAGCTTTCTTT.

The rearrangement joins TRBV4-1 to TRBJ2-7; tentatively, D is TRBD1 (6 bases). Trimming pared 4 bases from V and 0 bases from J, leaving 7 bases between. Germline V gene sequence: CDR1 MGHRA, CDR2 YSYEKL. This CDR3 contains 13 residues. CDR3 nucleotide sequence: TGCGCCAGCAGCCTGGACAGCTCCTACGAGCAGTACTTC. Protein sequence: CASSLDSSYEQYF.

The chain is built from TRBV29-1 and TRBJ1-5; D is ambiguous. The CDR3 has 13 amino acids. Per germline, CDR1 SQVTM and CDR2 ANQGSEA. V lost 2 bases and J lost 4, with 9 bases in between. CDR3 loop: CSVEMEKNQPQHF. As DNA, the CDR3 is TGCAGCGTTGAAATGGAGAAGAATCAGCCCCAGCATTTT.

The chain carries TRBV28 and TRBJ2-7; D remains unclear. The CDR3 consists of 13 residues. The V gene lost 5 bases and the J gene lost 3 bases, with 11 bases spanning the gap. Germline V gene data show CDR1 as MDHEN and CDR2 as SYDVKM. CDR3 DNA: TGTGCCAGCAGTCCACAAAAAGACTACGAGCAGTACTTC. This encodes CASSPQKDYEQYF.

J is TRBJ1-6 and V is TRBV9; 7 positions agree with TRBD1. Germline CDR1 and CDR2: SGDLS and YYNGEE. This CDR3 spans 15 amino acids. Losses at the gene ends were 4 bases for V and 7 bases for J; bases not matched to a gene: 8. The CDR3, as DNA: TGTGCCAGCAGCCCCCGACAGGGCGGGAATTCACCCCTCCACTTT. It encodes CASSPRQGGNSPLHF.

The chain joins TRBV5-1 to TRBJ1-1; no definite D call. With 0 bases removed from V and 5 bases from J, the gap between germline ends came to 8 bases. The CDR3 has 13 amino acids. Germline V gene data show CDR1 as SGHRS and CDR2 as YFSETQ. The CDR3 DNA follows: TGCGCCAGCAGCTTGGTTGGGGAGACTGAAGCTTTCTTT. Translated: CASSLVGETEAFF.

The J gene is TRBJ2-1, the V gene TRBV29-1, with 8 bases aligning to TRBD2. This CDR3 is 15 amino acids long. V was pared by 6 bases and J by 4 bases, with 11 bases of the junction left unmatched. Germline CDR1 is SQVTM and CDR2 is ANQGSEA. CDR3 protein: CSVPLSSGFYNEQFF. The CDR3 nucleotides are TGCAGCGTACCGCTATCTAGCGGGTTTTACAATGAGCAGTTCTTC.

The rearrangement links TRBV6-5 to TRBJ2-7, with 8 bases matching TRBD1. This CDR3 contains 15 residues. After removal of 6 bases from V and 2 bases from J, the junction contained 9 bases not matched to a gene. Germline V gene data show CDR1 as MNHEY and CDR2 as SVGAGI. The chain's CDR3 is CASRDRVRDAYEQYF. CDR3 bases: TGTGCCAGCAGGGACAGGGTAAGAGACGCCTACGAGCAGTACTTC.

The chain recombines TRBV28 with TRBJ1-1; D call uncertain. The V gene's germline CDR1 is MDHEN and CDR2 SYDVKM. The CDR3 has 13 residues. Trimming took off 3 bases at V and 1 base at J, with 6 bases between the two ends. CDR3 region: CASSFRKNTEAFF. The CDR3 DNA sequence: TGTGCCAGCAGTTTCAGAAAGAACACTGAAGCTTTCTTT.

This chain joins TRBV6-1 and TRBJ1-5, with D possibly being TRBD1 (5 bases). Trimming left V 3 bases short and J 6 bases short, with 12 bases between. Germline lookup yields CDR1 MNHNS and CDR2 SASEGT. CDR3 length: 14 amino acids. CDR3 sequence reads: CASSEGFGGQPQHF. CDR3 bases: TGTGCCAGCAGTGAGGGATTCGGGGGTCAGCCCCAGCATTTT.

The chain links TRBV28 to TRBJ2-3; TRBD1 matches 8 bases. CDR1 is MDHEN and CDR2 is SYDVKM in the germline V gene. Trimming at V came to 7 bases and at J to 6 bases, leaving 12 bases not matched to a gene. The CDR3 loop spans 15 amino acids. The CDR3 nucleotides read TGTGCCAGCACGACCCGACAGGGGTTGGTGGATACGCAGTATTTT. It specifies CASTTRQGLVDTQYF.

This rearrangement joins TRBV15 to TRBJ2-7; 7 bases agree with TRBD2. Germline assignment: CDR1 LNHNV and CDR2 YYDKDF (reference sequence). V shed 0 bases and J 3 bases; nucleotides not matched to a gene: 5. The CDR3 runs 15 residues. CDR3 coding DNA: TGTGCCACCAGCAGAGAGGGGGGGAAGAGCTACGAGCAGTACTTC. Translated: CATSREGGKSYEQYF. The full variable domain, rest sourced from reference TRBV15 and TRBJ2-7, is DAMVIQNPRYQVTQFGKPVTLSCSQTLNHNVMYWYQQKSSQAPKLLFHYYDKDFNNEADTPDNFQSRRPNTSFCFLDIRSPGLGDTAMYLCATSREGGKSYEQYFGPGTRLTVT.

The V and J genes are TRBV6-5 and TRBJ2-1; 9 nucleotides line up with TRBD2. Germline lookup yields CDR1 MNHEY and CDR2 SVGAGI. This CDR3 is 14 amino acids long. Trimming cost V 2 bases and J 6 bases; bases outside gene matches: 2. CDR3 sequence reads: CASSYTAGGNEQFF. The CDR3 nucleotides read TGTGCCAGCAGTTACACAGCGGGGGGCAATGAGCAGTTCTTC.

V is TRBV6-1 and J is TRBJ1-1; 8 bases fit TRBD1. Per germline, CDR1 MNHNS and CDR2 SASEGT. After removal of 4 bases from V and 4 bases from J, the junction contained 8 bases not matched to a gene. The CDR3 runs 15 residues. CDR3 sequence reads: CASSGPGGGGTEAFF. Here the CDR3 DNA reads TGTGCCAGCAGTGGCCCAGGGGGCGGGGGCACTGAAGCTTTCTTT.

The chain has TRBV18 and TRBJ1-1, with 9 bases fitting TRBD1. The germline V gene has CDR1 KGHSH and CDR2 LQKENI. Germline trimming cut 4 bases from V and 4 bases from J; bases unmatched to any gene: 7. This CDR3 comprises 15 residues. The CDR3 protein is CASSLRTGEGTEAFF. The CDR3 DNA is TGTGCCAGCTCACTACGGACAGGGGAGGGCACTGAAGCTTTCTTT.

V and J are TRBV25-1 and TRBJ2-2; tentative D call: TRBD1 (5 bases). There are 14 residues in the CDR3. The V end lost 3 bases, the J end lost 6 bases, and 11 bases lay between the germline ends. Germline-derived CDR1 and CDR2 are MGHDK and SYGVNS. CDR3 amino acids: CASSESGIPGELFF. The CDR3 coding sequence is TGTGCCAGCAGTGAGTCAGGGATACCCGGGGAGCTGTTTTTT.

V and J are TRBV30 and TRBJ1-5; 11 positions agree with TRBD1. This CDR3 has 16 residues. Germline V gives CDR1 GTSNPN, CDR2 SVGIG (reference sequence). The V gene end was trimmed by 0 bases and the J gene end by 10 bases; junction bases not matched to a gene: 11. This CDR3 reads CAWSVRTGGQISPQHF. The CDR3 bases are TGTGCCTGGAGTGTGAGGACAGGGGGCCAGATCAGCCCCCAGCATTTT.

This chain links TRBV7-8 with TRBJ1-6; D call uncertain. This CDR3 region has 13 residues. V lost 7 bases and J 8 bases, leaving 12 bases between the germline ends. Germline V gives CDR1 SGHVS, CDR2 FQNEAQ. The CDR3 sequence: CASTFDGDSPLHF. The CDR3 nucleotides are TGTGCCAGCACCTTCGACGGGGATTCACCCCTCCACTTT.

In this sample, this clone turned up once. The chain is built from TRBV2 and TRBJ2-7; possible D gene TRBD2, 5 bases. The CDR3 is made up of 16 amino acids. V was pared by 4 bases and J by 4 bases, with 20 bases between. Germline CDR1 reads SNHLY; CDR2 reads FYNNEI. CDR3 amino acids: CASSGPFRGKEYEQYF. CDR3 nucleotide sequence: TGTGCCAGCAGTGGACCCTTTCGGGGAAAAGAGTACGAGCAGTACTTC.

The CDR3 sequence is CASMLGRGSQPQHF. CDR3 coding DNA: TGTGCCAGTATGTTGGGGAGGGGATCTCAGCCCCAGCATTTT. The rearrangement joins TRBV19 to TRBJ1-5, with D possibly being TRBD1 (5 bases). Trimming stripped 7 bases from V and 6 bases from J, with 16 bases between. CDR3 length equals 14 residues. The germline gives CDR1 LNHDA, CDR2 SQIVND (reference sequence).

V and J are TRBV27 and TRBJ1-1, with D possibly being TRBD1 (6 bases). Trimming took 5 bases from V and 2 from J, leaving 15 bases between them. The CDR3 is 15 amino acids. Germline loops: CDR1 MNHEY, CDR2 SMNVEV (reference sequence). The CDR3 spells CASSRGGGSNTEAFF. CDR3 coding DNA: TGTGCCAGCAGTCGGGGGGGCGGCAGTAACACTGAAGCTTTCTTT.

The chain is built from TRBV27 and TRBJ1-2, with D possibly being TRBD1 (5 bases). Germline lookup yields CDR1 MNHEY and CDR2 SMNVEV (reference sequence). Trimming pared 2 bases from V and 4 bases from J, leaving 8 bases between. This CDR3 has 13 amino acids. CDR3 amino acids: CASSLRGGYGYTF. The CDR3 DNA sequence: TGTGCCAGCAGTTTAAGGGGTGGCTATGGCTACACCTTC.

The genes are TRBV25-1 and TRBJ1-2; 7 nucleotides align to TRBD1. Unmatched junction bases numbered 6, after V lost 7 bases and J lost 7 bases. Germline V gives CDR1 MGHDK, CDR2 SYGVNS. The CDR3 consists of 12 residues. The CDR3, as DNA: TGTGCCAGCAATAGGGCAGGGGGTGGCTACACCTTC. The encoded protein is CASNRAGGGYTF.

The chain has TRBV5-4 and TRBJ2-1; D might be TRBD1 (6 bases). Trimming left V 4 bases short and J 2 bases short, with 13 bases between. This CDR3 comprises 15 residues. The germline V gene encodes CDR1 SGHNT and CDR2 YYREEE (reference sequence). The CDR3 loop reads CASSPRGRAYNEQFF. For the CDR3, the DNA is TGTGCCAGCAGCCCCAGGGGCAGGGCCTACAATGAGCAGTTCTTC.

This rearrangement joins TRBV4-1 to TRBJ1-5; 7 bases line up with TRBD1. Germline trimming cut 3 bases from V and 0 bases from J; bases unmatched to any gene: 8. Per the germline V gene, CDR1 is MGHRA and CDR2 is YSYEKL. The CDR3 totals 17 residues. The CDR3 region has the DNA TGCGCCAGCAGCCAGTTCGGGACAGACGTTAGCAATCAGCCCCAGCATTTT. It codes for CASSQFGTDVSNQPQHF.

CDR3 nucleotide sequence: TGCGCCAGCAGCCAGGTTAGCGGGGACTACAATGAGCAGTTCTTC. Protein: CASSQVSGDYNEQFF. The chain uses TRBV4-3 and TRBJ2-1, with 8 bases aligning to TRBD2. The CDR3 is made up of 15 amino acids. Germline V gene data show CDR1 as LGHNA and CDR2 as YSLEER. The J segment lost 3 bases and the V segment lost 3 bases, leaving 4 bases of the junction unmatched.